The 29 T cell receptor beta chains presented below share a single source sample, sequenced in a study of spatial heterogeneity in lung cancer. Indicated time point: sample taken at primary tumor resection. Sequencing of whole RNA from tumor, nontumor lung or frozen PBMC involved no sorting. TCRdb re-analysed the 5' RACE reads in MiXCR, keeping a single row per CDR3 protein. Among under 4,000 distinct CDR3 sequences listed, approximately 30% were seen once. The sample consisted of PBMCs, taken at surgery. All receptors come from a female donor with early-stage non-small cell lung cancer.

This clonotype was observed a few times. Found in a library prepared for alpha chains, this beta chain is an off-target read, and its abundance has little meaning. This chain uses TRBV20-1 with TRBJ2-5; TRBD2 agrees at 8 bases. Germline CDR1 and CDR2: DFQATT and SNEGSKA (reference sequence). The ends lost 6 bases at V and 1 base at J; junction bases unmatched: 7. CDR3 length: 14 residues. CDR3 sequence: CSALPTSGQETQYF. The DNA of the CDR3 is TGCAGTGCACTCCCCACTAGCGGCCAAGAGACCCAGTACTTC.

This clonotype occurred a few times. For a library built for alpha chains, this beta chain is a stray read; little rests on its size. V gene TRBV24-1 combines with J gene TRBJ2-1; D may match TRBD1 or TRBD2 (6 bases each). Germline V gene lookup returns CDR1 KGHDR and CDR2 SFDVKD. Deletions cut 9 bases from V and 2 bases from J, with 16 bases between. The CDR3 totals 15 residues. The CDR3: CATGGGPNAYNEQFF. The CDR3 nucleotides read TGTGCCACCGGAGGGGGTCCGAACGCCTACAATGAGCAGTTCTTC.

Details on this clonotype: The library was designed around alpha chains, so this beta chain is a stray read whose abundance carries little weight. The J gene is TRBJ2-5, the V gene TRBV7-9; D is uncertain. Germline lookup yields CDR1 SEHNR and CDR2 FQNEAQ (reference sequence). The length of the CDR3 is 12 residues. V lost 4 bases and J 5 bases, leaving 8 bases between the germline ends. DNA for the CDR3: TGTGCCAGCAGCTCGTCTGGGGAGACCCAGTACTTC. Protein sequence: CASSSSGETQYF.

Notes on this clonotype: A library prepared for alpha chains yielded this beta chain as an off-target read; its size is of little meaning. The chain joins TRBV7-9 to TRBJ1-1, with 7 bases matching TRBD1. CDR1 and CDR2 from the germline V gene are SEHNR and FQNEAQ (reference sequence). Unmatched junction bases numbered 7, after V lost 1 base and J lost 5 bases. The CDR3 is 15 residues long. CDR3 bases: TGTGCCAGCAGCTTAGAAACGACAGGGAAGACTGAAGCTTTCTTT. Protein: CASSLETTGKTEAFF.

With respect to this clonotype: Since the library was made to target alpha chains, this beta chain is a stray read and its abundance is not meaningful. The DNA of the CDR3 is TGTGCCAGCAGGTCTGGGGGGGCGGGCACAGATACGCAGTATTTT. Encoded protein: CASRSGGAGTDTQYF. The chain is built from TRBV6-1 and TRBJ2-3; a weak D match, TRBD2 (7 bases). The CDR3 spans 15 residues. CDR1 MNHNS and CDR2 SASEGT come from the germline V gene. Trimming pared 6 bases from V and 1 base from J, leaving 14 bases between.

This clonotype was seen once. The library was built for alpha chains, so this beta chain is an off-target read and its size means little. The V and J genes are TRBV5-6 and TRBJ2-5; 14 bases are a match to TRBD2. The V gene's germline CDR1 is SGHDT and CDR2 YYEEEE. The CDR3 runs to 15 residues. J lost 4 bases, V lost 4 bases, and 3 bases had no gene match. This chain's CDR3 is CASSPGLAGVETQYF. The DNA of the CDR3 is TGTGCCAGCAGCCCGGGACTAGCGGGAGTAGAGACCCAGTACTTC. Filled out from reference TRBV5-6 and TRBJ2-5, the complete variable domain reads DAGVTQSPTHLIKTRGQQVTLRCSPKSGHDTVSWYQQALGQGPQFIFQYYEEEERQRGNFPDRFSGHQFPNYSSELNVNALLLGDSALYLCASSPGLAGVETQYFGPGTRLLVL.

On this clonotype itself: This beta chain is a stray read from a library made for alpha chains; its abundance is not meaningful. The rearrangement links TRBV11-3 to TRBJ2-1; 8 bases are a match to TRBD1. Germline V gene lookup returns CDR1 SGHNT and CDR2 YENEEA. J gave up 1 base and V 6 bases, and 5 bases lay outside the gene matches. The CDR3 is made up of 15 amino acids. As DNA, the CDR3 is TGTGCCAGCAGTTGGGGACAGGAATCCTACAATGAGCAGTTCTTC. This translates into CASSWGQESYNEQFF. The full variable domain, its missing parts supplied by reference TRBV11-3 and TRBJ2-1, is EAGVVQSPRYKIIEKKQPVAFWCNPISGHNTLYWYLQNLGQGPELLIRYENEEAVDDSQLPKDRFSAERLKGVDSTLKIQPAELGDSAVYLCASSWGQESYNEQFFGPGTRLTVL.

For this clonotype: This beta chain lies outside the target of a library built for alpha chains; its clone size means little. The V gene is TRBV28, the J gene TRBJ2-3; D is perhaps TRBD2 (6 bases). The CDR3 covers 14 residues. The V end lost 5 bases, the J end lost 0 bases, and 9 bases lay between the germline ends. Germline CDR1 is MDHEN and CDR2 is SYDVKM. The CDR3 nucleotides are TGTGCCAGCAGTAATAGCGGTAGCACAGATACGCAGTATTTT. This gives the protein CASSNSGSTDTQYF.

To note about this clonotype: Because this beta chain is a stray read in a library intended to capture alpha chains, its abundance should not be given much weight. This CDR3 reads CASSYYGLAGGEQYV. The CDR3, as DNA: TGTGCCAGCAGTTACTACGGACTAGCGGGAGGCGAGCAGTACGTC. The chain links TRBV6-2 or TRBV6-3 to TRBJ2-7; 14 bases are shared with TRBD2. The CDR3 sequence is 15 residues long. J lost 6 bases, V lost 1 base, and 2 bases had no gene match. Germline V gene sequence: CDR1 MNHEY, CDR2 SVGEGT.

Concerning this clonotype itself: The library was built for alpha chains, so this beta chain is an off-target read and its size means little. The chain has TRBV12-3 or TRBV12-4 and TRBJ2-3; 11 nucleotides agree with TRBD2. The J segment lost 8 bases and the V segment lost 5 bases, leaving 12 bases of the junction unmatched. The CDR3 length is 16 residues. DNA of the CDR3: TGTGCCAGCAGTCGTACTAGCGGGAGTTTCCCCGCTACGCAGTATTTT. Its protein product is CASSRTSGSFPATQYF.

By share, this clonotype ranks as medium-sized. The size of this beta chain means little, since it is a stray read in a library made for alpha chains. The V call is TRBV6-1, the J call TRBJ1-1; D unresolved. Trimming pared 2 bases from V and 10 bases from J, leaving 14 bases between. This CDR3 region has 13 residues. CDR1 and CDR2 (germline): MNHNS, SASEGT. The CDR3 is CASSETSARGAFF. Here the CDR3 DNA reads TGTGCCAGCAGTGAAACATCGGCCAGAGGAGCTTTCTTT.

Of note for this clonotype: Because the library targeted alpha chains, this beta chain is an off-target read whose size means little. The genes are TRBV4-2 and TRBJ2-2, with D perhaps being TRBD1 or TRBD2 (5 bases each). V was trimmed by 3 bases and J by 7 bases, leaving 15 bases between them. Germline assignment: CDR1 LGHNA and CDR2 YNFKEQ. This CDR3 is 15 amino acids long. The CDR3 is CASSQGDAGGGELFF. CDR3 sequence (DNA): TGTGCCAGCAGCCAGGGGGACGCCGGCGGCGGGGAGCTGTTTTTT.

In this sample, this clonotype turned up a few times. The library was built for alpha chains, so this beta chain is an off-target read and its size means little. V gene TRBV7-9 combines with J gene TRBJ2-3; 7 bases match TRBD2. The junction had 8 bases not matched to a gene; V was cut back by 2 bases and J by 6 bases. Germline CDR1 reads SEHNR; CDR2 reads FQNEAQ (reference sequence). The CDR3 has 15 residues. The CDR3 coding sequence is TGTGCCAGCAGCTTACGACTAGCTGAGGCTGATACGCAGTATTTT. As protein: CASSLRLAEADTQYF.

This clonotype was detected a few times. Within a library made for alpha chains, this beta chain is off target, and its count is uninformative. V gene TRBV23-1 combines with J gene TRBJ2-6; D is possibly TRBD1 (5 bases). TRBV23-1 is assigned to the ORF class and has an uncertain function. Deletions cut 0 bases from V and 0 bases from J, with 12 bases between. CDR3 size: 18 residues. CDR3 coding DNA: TGCGCCAGCAGTCAATCCACAGGTCGACACTCTGGGGCCAACGTCCTGACTTTC. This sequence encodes CASSQSTGRHSGANVLTF.

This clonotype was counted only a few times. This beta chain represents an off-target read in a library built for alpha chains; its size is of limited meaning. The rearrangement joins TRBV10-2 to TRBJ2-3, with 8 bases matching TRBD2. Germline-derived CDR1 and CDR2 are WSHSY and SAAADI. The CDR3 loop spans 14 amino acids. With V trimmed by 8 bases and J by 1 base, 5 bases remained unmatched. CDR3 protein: CASGLTSGTDTQYF. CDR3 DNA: TGCGCCAGCGGCCTGACTAGCGGCACAGATACGCAGTATTTT.

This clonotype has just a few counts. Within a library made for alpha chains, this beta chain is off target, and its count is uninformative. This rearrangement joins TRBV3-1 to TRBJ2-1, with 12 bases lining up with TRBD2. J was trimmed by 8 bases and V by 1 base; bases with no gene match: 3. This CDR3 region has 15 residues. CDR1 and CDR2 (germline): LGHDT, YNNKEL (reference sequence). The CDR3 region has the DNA TGTGCCAGCAGCCAAGGGACTAGCGGGATCGATGAGCAGTTCTTC. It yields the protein CASSQGTSGIDEQFF.

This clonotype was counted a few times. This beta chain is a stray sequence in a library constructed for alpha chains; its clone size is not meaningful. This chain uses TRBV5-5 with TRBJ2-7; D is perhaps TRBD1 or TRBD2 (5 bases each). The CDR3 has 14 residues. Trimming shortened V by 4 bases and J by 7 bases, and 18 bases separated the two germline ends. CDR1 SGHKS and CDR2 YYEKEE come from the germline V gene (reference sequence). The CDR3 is CASSLPRERGEQYV. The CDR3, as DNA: TGTGCCAGCAGCCTTCCCAGGGAACGGGGAGAGCAGTACGTC.

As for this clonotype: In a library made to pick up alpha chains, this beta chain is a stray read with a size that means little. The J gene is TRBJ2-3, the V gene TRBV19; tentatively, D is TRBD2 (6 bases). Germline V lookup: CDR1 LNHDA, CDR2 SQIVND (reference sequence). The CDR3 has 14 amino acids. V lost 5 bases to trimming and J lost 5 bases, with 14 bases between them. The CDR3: CASSDGSSEDTQYF. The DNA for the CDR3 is TGTGCCAGTAGTGACGGGAGCAGTGAAGATACGCAGTATTTT. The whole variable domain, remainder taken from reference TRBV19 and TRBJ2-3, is DGGITQSPKYLFRKEGQNVTLSCEQNLNHDAMYWYRQDPGQGLRLIYYSQIVNDFQKGDIAEGYSVSREKKESFPLTVTSAQKNPTAFYLCASSDGSSEDTQYFGPGTRLTVL.

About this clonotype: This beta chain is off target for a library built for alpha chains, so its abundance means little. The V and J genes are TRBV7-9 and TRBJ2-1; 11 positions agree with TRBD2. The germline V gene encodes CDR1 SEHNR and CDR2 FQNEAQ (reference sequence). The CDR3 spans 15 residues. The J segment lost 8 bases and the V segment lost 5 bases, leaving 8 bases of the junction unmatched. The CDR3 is CASSRTSGSYDEQFF. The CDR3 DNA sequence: TGTGCCAGCAGCCGAACTAGCGGGAGTTACGATGAGCAGTTCTTC.

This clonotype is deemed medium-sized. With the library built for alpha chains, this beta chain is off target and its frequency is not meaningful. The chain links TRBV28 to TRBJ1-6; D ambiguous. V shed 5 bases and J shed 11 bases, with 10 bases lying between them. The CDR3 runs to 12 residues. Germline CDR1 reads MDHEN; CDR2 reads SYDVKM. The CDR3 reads CASSPRWPPLHF. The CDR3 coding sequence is TGTGCCAGCAGTCCGCGCTGGCCACCCCTCCACTTT.

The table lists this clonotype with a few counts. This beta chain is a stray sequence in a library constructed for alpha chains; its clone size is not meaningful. CDR3 region: CAIRVTDTQYF. DNA of the CDR3: TGTGCCATCAGGGTCACAGATACGCAGTATTTT. The V and J genes are TRBV10-3 and TRBJ2-3; no clear D. V was clipped by 6 bases and J by 2 bases, with 3 bases between them. Germline values: CDR1 ENHRY, CDR2 SYGVKD. The CDR3 sequence is 11 residues long.

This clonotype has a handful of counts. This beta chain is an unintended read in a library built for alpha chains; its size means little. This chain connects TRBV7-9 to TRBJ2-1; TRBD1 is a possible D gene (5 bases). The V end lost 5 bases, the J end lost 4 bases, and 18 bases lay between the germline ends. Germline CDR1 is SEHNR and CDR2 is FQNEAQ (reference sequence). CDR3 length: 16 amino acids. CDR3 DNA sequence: TGTGCCAGCAGCCCCTCCCCGAGACAGAGGTACAATGAGCAGTTCTTC. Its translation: CASSPSPRQRYNEQFF.

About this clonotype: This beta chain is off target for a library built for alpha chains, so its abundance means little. The CDR3 coding sequence is TGCAGTGCTAGTTGGCAGGGCACAGATACGCAGTATTTT. Amino acids: CSASWQGTDTQYF. The chain has TRBV20-1 and TRBJ2-3; D unclear. The CDR3 is 13 residues long. Germline CDR1 is DFQATT and CDR2 is SNEGSKA (reference sequence). Between the trimmed V and J ends, which lost 3 bases and 1 base, there was a span of 8 bases.

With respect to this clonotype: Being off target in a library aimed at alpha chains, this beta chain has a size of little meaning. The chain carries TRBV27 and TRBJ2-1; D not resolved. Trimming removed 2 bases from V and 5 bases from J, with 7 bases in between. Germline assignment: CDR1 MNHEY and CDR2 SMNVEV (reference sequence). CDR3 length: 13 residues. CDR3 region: CASSLGRDNEQFF. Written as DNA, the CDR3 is TGTGCCAGCAGTTTAGGACGGGACAATGAGCAGTTCTTC.

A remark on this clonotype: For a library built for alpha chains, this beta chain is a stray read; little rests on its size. CDR3 sequence: CASSVQGASEQFF. The CDR3 DNA reads as TGTGCCAGCAGCGTACAGGGGGCGAGTGAGCAGTTCTTC. V gene TRBV11-1 combines with J gene TRBJ2-1, with TRBD1 matching 9 bases. Germline V lookup: CDR1 SGHAT, CDR2 FQDESV (reference sequence). V dropped 5 bases and J dropped 9; count of bases not matched to a gene: 5. The CDR3 consists of 13 residues. Using reference TRBV11-1 and TRBJ2-1 for the parts outside the CDR3, the full variable domain is EAEVAQSPRYKITEKSQAVAFWCDPISGHATLYWYRQILGQGPELLVQFQDESVVDDSQLPKDRFSAERLKGVDSTLKIQPAELGDSAMYLCASSVQGASEQFFGPGTRLTVL.

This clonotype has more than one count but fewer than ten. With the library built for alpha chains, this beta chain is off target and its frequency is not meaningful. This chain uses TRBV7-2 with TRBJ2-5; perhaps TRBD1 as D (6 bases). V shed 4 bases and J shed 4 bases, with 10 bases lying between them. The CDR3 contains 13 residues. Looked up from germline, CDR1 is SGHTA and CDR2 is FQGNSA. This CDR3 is CASSSRGGETQYF. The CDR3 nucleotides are TGTGCCAGCAGCTCTAGAGGGGGAGAGACCCAGTACTTC.

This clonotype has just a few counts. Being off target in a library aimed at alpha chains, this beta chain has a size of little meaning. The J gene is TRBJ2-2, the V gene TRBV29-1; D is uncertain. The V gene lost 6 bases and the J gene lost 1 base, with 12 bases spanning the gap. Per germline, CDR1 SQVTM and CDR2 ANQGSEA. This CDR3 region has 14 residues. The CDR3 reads CSVANAGNTGELFF. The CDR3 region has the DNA TGCAGCGTCGCTAATGCTGGGAACACCGGGGAGCTGTTTTTT.

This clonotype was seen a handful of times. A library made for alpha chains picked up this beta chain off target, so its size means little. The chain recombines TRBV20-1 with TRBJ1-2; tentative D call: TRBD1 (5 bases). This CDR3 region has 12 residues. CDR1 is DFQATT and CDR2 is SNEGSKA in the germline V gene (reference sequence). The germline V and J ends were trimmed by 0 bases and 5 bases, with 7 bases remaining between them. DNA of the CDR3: TGCAGTGCTAGAGACAGGGAGTATGGCTACACCTTC. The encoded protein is CSARDREYGYTF.

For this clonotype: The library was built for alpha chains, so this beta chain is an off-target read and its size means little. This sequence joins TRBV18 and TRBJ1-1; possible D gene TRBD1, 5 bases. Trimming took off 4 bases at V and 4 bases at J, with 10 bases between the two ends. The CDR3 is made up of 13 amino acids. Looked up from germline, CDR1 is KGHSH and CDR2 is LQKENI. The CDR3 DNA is TGTGCCAGCTCACGGGGGGAGGGCACTGAAGCTTTCTTT. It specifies CASSRGEGTEAFF. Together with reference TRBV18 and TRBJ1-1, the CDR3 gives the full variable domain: NAGVMQNPRHLVRRRGQEARLRCSPMKGHSHVYWYRQLPEEGLKFMVYLQKENIIDESGMPKERFSAEFPKEGPSILRIQQVVRGDSAAYFCASSRGEGTEAFFGQGTRLTVV.